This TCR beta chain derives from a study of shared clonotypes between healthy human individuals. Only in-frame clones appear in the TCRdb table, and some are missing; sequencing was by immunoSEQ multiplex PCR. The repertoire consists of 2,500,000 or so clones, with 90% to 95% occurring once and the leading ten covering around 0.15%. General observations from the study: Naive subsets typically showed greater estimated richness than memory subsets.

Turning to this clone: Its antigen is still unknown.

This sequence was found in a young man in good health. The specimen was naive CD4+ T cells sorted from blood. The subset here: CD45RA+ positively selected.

CDR3 sequence: CASTNGQGRSSPLHF. CDR3 nucleotide sequence: TGTGCCAGCACCAACGGACAGGGGAGGAGCTCACCCCTCCACTTT. The V and J genes are TRBV6-5 and TRBJ1-6, with 9 bases identical to TRBD1. The CDR3 totals 15 residues. Germline V CDR1 and CDR2: MNHEY, SVGAGI. V was clipped by 7 bases and J by 10 bases; unmatched bases: 11.